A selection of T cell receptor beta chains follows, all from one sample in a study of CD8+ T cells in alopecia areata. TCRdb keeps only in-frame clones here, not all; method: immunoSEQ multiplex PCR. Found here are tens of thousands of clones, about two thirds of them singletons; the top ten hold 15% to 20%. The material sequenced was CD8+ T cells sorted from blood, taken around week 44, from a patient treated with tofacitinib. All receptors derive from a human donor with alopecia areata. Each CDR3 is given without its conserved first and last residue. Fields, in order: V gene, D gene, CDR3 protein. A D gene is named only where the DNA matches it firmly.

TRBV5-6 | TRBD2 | ASSGTSVSDTQY
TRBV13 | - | ASSPWSTSADTQY
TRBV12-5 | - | ASGLKEGFGAF
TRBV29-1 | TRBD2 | SVVIGSGGAHEQF
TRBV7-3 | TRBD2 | ASSPEPGGYNEQF
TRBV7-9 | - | ASSRTGGTDSSGANVLT
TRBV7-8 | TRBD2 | ASSLLSVKGGTGELF
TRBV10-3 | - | AISETEERNQPQH
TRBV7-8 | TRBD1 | ASSFRDRDDRETQY
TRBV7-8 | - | ASRQDSDAQETQY
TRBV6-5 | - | ASSLPGEGIEQF
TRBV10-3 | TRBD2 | ATTSGGHEQY
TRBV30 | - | AWSVRGSGAF
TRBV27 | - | ASSLSGTSYEQY
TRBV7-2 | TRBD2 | ASSLGLAGFNEQF
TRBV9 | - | ASSPGTGNYGYT
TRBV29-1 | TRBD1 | SVEEGQGYGYT
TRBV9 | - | ASSVGGDEQY
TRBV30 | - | AWSEGDNSPLH
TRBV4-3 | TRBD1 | ASSPGTVNTGELF
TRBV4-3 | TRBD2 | ASSQDGPTSGGQYSYNEQF
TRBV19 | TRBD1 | ASSPPDRTGGYT
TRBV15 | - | ATSRERGFYEQY
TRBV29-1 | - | SVEGTEAF
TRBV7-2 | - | ASSVARGDEQF
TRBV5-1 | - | ASSTSGNLIPYGYT
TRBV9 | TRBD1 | ASSTRQGANSPLH
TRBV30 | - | AWSPGYNEQF